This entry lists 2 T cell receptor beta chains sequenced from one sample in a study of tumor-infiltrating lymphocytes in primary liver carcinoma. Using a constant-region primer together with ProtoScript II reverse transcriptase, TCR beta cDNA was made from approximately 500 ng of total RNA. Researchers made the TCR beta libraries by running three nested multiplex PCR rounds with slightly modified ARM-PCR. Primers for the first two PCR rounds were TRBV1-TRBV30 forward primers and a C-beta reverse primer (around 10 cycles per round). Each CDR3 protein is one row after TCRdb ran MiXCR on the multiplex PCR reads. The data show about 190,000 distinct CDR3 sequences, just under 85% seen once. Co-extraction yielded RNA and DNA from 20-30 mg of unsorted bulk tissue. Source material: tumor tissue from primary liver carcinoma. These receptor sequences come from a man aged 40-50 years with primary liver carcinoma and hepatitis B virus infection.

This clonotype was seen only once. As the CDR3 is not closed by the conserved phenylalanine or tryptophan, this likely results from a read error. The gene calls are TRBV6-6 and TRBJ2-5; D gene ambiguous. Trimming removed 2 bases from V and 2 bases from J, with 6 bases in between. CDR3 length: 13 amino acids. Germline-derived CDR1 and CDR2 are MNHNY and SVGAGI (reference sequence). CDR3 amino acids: CASSYRDQETQYL. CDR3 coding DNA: TGTGCCAGCAGTTACAGGGATCAAGAGACCCAGTACTTA.

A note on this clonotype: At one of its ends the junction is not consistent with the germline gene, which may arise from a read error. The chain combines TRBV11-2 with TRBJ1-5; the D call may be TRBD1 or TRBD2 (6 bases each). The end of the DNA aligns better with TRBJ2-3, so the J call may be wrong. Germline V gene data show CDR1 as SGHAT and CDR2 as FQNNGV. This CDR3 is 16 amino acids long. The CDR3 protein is CVSSIKGGLTNQLQYF. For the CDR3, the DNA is TGTGTCAGCAGCATAAAAGGGGGACTGACGAATCAGCTCCAGTATTTT.